The rows below give T cell receptor beta chains drawn from one sample of a study of blood T cell repertoires in COVID-19. Sequencing was performed with immunoSEQ multiplex PCR; in TCRdb, only in-frame clones are kept and a portion is missing. The data contain roughly 260,000 clones, about 93% of them seen just once; the ten biggest clones take up approximately 2%. The sequenced sample was PBMCs or T cells enriched from blood (not recorded which). The receptor source for this set is a woman aged 18 to 35 who had recovered from COVID-19. CDR3s include the opening cysteine and the closing phenylalanine or tryptophan. D genes are given only for firm matches.

j_call	d_call	v_call	cdr3_length	cdr3_nt	cdr3_aa
TRBJ2-7	TRBD1	TRBV18	15	TGTGCCAGCTCGGAAGGGACAGGCGGCTCCTACGAGCAGTACTTC	CASSEGTGGSYEQYF
TRBJ2-1	NA	TRBV5-1	15	TGCGCCAGCAGTCTTCCCCGGAGCTCCTACAATGAGCAGTTCTTC	CASSLPRSSYNEQFF
TRBJ2-1	TRBD2	TRBV27	16	TGTGCCAGCAGTCGAGGGACTAGCGGGGCCTACAATGAGCAGTTCTTC	CASSRGTSGAYNEQFF
TRBJ1-5	NA	TRBV19	16	TGTGCCAGTAGTAACCGCGCACAGGGAAGCAATCAGCCCCAGCATTTT	CASSNRAQGSNQPQHF
TRBJ2-7	NA	TRBV6-1	14	TGTGCCAGCAGTGAAGTCTCAACCCCGGGAGAGCAGTACTTC	CASSEVSTPGEQYF
TRBJ2-3	TRBD2	TRBV9	15	TGTGCCAGCAGCGTAGGGGCGGGGGGCACAGATACGCAGTATTTT	CASSVGAGGTDTQYF
TRBJ1-3	NA	TRBV18	17	TGTGCCAGCTCCCTTTACCGGGAACCTTCCTCTGGAAACACCATATATTTT	CASSLYREPSSGNTIYF
TRBJ1-1	TRBD1	TRBV24-1	13	TGTGCCACCAGTGCCGCCGGGACAGGGGAGGCTTTCTTT	CATSAAGTGEAFF
TRBJ1-1	NA	TRBV12-3/TRBV12-4	13	TGTGCCAGCAGTTTAGCAGGGGATACTGAAGCTTTCTTT	CASSLAGDTEAFF
TRBJ1-1	NA	TRBV11-2	14	TGTGCCAGCAGCCCCTGGGGGGGGGCGCTTCAAGCTTTCTTT	CASSPWGGALQAFF